The 6 T cell receptor beta chains given below trace back to one sample, sequenced in a study of T cells after yellow fever vaccination. TCRdb reprocessed the 5' RACE reads with MiXCR, giving one entry per CDR3 protein. The top ten clones hold 0.45% to 0.65% of a sample with approximately 300,000 distinct CDR3 sequences, about an eighth of them seen once. The sample was CD4+ T cells sorted from PBMCs, taken 45 days after the yellow fever booster vaccination. The receptors come from a man younger than 45 who received the YFV17D yellow fever vaccine.

This sequence joins TRBV29-1 and TRBJ2-7; D is perhaps TRBD2 (6 bases). The V and J ends lost 8 bases and 1 base respectively, with 12 bases between them. This CDR3 is built from 12 residues. Germline CDR1 reads SQVTM; CDR2 reads ANQGSEA. This CDR3 is CSLPGESYEQYF. The CDR3 bases are TGCAGCCTCCCGGGAGAATCCTACGAGCAGTACTTC.

This clonotype was seen just once. A much larger clonotype is one base distant, so this may be a read error. The chain uses TRBV19 and TRBJ2-1; 8 nucleotides line up with TRBD2. The CDR3 runs to 16 residues. Germline CDR1 and CDR2: LNHDA and SQIVND (reference sequence). CDR3 region: CVSSRWSGGSYNEQFF. CDR3 sequence (DNA): TGTGTCAGTAGTAGGTGGTCGGGAGGGTCCTACAATGAGCAGTTCTTC. The variable domain in full, completed from reference TRBV19 and TRBJ2-1, reads DGGITQSPKYLFRKEGQNVTLSCEQNLNHDAMYWYRQDPGQGLRLIYYSQIVNDFQKGDIAEGYSVSREKKESFPLTVTSAQKNPTAFYLCVSSRWSGGSYNEQFFGPGTRLTVL.

This clonotype was counted ten times or more. V gene TRBV10-3 combines with J gene TRBJ2-3, with D tentatively TRBD1 or TRBD2 (5 bases each). CDR1 ENHRY and CDR2 SYGVKD come from the germline V gene. V shed 6 bases and J shed 8 bases, with 15 bases lying between them. The CDR3 has 13 amino acids. CDR3 in amino acids: CAISDGGAATQYF. The CDR3 region has the DNA TGTGCCATCAGCGATGGGGGTGCGGCTACGCAGTATTTT.

This clonotype was picked up a small number of times. V and J are TRBV4-3 and TRBJ2-5; D may be TRBD1 (6 bases). The germline V and J ends were trimmed by 5 bases and 3 bases, with 16 bases remaining between them. This CDR3 has 15 amino acids. Germline V gene lookup returns CDR1 LGHNA and CDR2 YSLEER. Written as DNA, the CDR3 is TGCGCCAGCAGCTCAACCCGGGACATTAAAGAGACCCAGTACTTC. Translation: CASSSTRDIKETQYF.

This clonotype was detected only a few times. The chain recombines TRBV20-1 with TRBJ2-2; 8 bases are shared with TRBD2. Per the germline V gene, CDR1 is DFQATT and CDR2 is SNEGSKA (reference sequence). The CDR3 is 14 residues long. Trimming at V came to 3 bases and at J to 7 bases, leaving 7 bases not matched to a gene. CDR3 sequence reads: CSASGRASVGELFF. The DNA for the CDR3 is TGCAGTGCTAGCGGGAGGGCCAGCGTCGGGGAGCTGTTTTTT.

The chain carries TRBV6-2 or TRBV6-3 and TRBJ2-6; D gene ambiguous. The CDR3 spans 18 residues. The ends were cut back, 4 bases at V and 1 base at J, with 17 bases in the middle. CDR1 and CDR2 from the germline V gene are MNHEY and SVGEGT. The CDR3 region is CASSSRAALFSGANVLTF. The DNA for the CDR3 is TGTGCCAGCAGTTCTCGGGCTGCCCTTTTTTCTGGGGCCAACGTCCTGACTTTC.